A single sample is the source of the 22 T cell receptor beta chains below, sequenced in a study of shared clonotypes between healthy human individuals. Data came from immunoSEQ multiplex PCR; TCRdb stores just in-frame clones and leaves some out. The sample includes about 460,000 clones, around 77% of them seen just once. The specimen was PBMCs. These receptors were collected from a woman aged 35 to 49 in good health. Some clones in this sample may be carry-over from other donors' samples.

In regard to this clone: A single base is all that separates this from a far larger clone, so a read error is likely. This chain connects TRBV4-3 to TRBJ2-7; a weak D match, TRBD2 (5 bases). This CDR3 contains 16 residues. CDR1 is LGHNA, CDR2 YSLEER, per germline. CDR3 sequence reads: CASNQDYSSPTLEQYF. In DNA form, the CDR3 reads TGCGCCAGCAACCAAGATTATTCTAGCCCTACACTCGAGCAGTACTTC.

The gene calls are TRBV5-5 and TRBJ2-5; the match to TRBD2 covers 11 bases. The length of the CDR3 is 15 residues. J gave up 4 bases and V 3 bases, and 5 bases lay outside the gene matches. Germline assignment: CDR1 SGHKS and CDR2 YYEKEE (reference sequence). CDR3 DNA sequence: TGTGCCAGCAGCTCACCGGGACTAGCGGTAGAGACCCAGTACTTC. This codes for CASSSPGLAVETQYF.

The rearrangement links TRBV5-1 to TRBJ2-1; 8 positions agree with TRBD2. The V segment lost 5 bases and the J segment 5 bases; nucleotides outside the gene matches: 0. Germline CDR1 SGHRS, CDR2 YFSETQ. This CDR3 is 12 amino acids long. The CDR3 here is CASRRGDNEQFF. The DNA for the CDR3 is TGCGCCAGCAGGCGGGGGGACAATGAGCAGTTCTTC.

The rearrangement links TRBV19 to TRBJ1-2, with unresolved D. The CDR3 spans 14 residues. Per the germline V gene, CDR1 is LNHDA and CDR2 is SQIVND (reference sequence). Trimming took 3 bases from V and 3 from J, leaving 11 bases between them. CDR3 sequence reads: CASSMWQRDYGYTF. DNA of the CDR3: TGTGCCAGTAGTATGTGGCAGAGGGACTATGGCTACACCTTC.

A remark on this clone: A single base is all that separates this from a far larger clone, so a read error is likely. The chain is built from TRBV15 and TRBJ2-7; D possibly corresponds to TRBD2 (5 bases). Germline CDR1 and CDR2: LNHNV and YYDKDF (reference sequence). Deletions cut 1 base from V and 3 bases from J, with 22 bases between. The CDR3 length is 18 residues. The chain's CDR3 is CATSRVARGSSVGYEQYF. For the CDR3, the DNA is TGTGCCACCAGCAGAGTGGCTAGAGGGAGTTCAGTTGGCTACGAGCAGTACTTC.

This clone occurred once. This chain links TRBV9 with TRBJ2-1; 8 positions match TRBD1. This CDR3 is built from 15 residues. Trimming at V came to 1 base and at J to 2 bases, leaving 2 bases not matched to a gene. CDR1 and CDR2 from the germline V gene are SGDLS and YYNGEE. Here the CDR3 DNA reads TGTGCCAGCAGCGTAAGACAGGGGACCTACAATGAGCAGTTCTTC. It encodes CASSVRQGTYNEQFF.

CDR3 in amino acids: CASSPDWGAPGQETQYF. CDR3 nucleotide sequence: TGTGCCAGCAGCCCGGACTGGGGAGCCCCGGGCCAAGAGACCCAGTACTTC. The chain is built from TRBV5-6 and TRBJ2-5; D is perhaps TRBD2 (5 bases). The ends were cut back, 4 bases at V and 1 base at J, with 20 bases in the middle. The CDR3 spans 17 residues. Germline CDR1 is SGHDT and CDR2 is YYEEEE.

This clone was seen just once. This chain connects TRBV5-6 to TRBJ2-3; 15 positions agree with TRBD2. This CDR3 spans 18 amino acids. V lost 4 bases, J lost 0 bases, and 6 bases stayed unmatched. Germline V lookup: CDR1 SGHDT, CDR2 YYEEEE. CDR3 DNA sequence: TGTGCCAGCAGCAGGCGGACTAGCGGGAGGGCGAGCACAGATACGCAGTATTTT. It specifies CASSRRTSGRASTDTQYF.

This sequence joins TRBV30 and TRBJ2-3; TRBD1 matches at 7 bases. With V trimmed by 2 bases and J by 3 bases, 5 bases remained unmatched. The germline V gene encodes CDR1 GTSNPN and CDR2 SVGIG (reference sequence). This CDR3 contains 14 residues. The CDR3 bases are TGTGCCTGGAGTCAGACAGGGTTGACAGATACGCAGTATTTT. Amino acids: CAWSQTGLTDTQYF.

V is TRBV27 and J is TRBJ2-3; 12 nucleotides match TRBD2. The ends lost 6 bases at V and 2 bases at J; junction bases unmatched: 9. The germline V gene has CDR1 MNHEY and CDR2 SMNVEV (reference sequence). This CDR3 contains 17 residues. The CDR3 sequence: CASRLLLAGGNTDTQYF. DNA of the CDR3: TGTGCCAGCAGACTTTTACTAGCGGGAGGAAACACAGATACGCAGTATTTT.

This clone occurred once. Given the absence of the conserved phenylalanine or tryptophan at the CDR3 end, a read error is likely. This sample includes further DNA sequences coding for the same CDR3. V usage is TRBV6-1 and J usage is TRBJ2-6; D perhaps matches TRBD2 (5 bases). There are 16 residues in the CDR3. From germline, CDR1 is MNHNS and CDR2 SASEGT. CDR3 nucleotide sequence: TGTGCCAGTAGTGAATTGGACTTCTCTGGGGCCAACGTCCTGACTTCC. Its protein product is CASSELDFSGANVLTS.

The V gene is TRBV6-1, the J gene TRBJ2-7; D perhaps matches TRBD2 (5 bases). The CDR3 contains 19 residues. The germline V and J ends were trimmed by 0 bases and 11 bases, with 32 bases remaining between them. Germline V CDR1 and CDR2: MNHNS, SASEGT. CDR3 bases: TGTGCCAGCAGTGAAGCGCTTCATGGCCAAGGGCTCATGGAGGTAACGAAGTACTTC. Amino acids: CASSEALHGQGLMEVTKYF.

The J gene is TRBJ1-3, the V gene TRBV28; D is undetermined. Germline assignment: CDR1 MDHEN and CDR2 SYDVKM. Trimming shortened V by 7 bases and J by 7 bases, and 14 bases separated the two germline ends. The CDR3 spans 13 residues. CDR3 in DNA: TGTGCCAGCAAAGAGAGTCCGGCGAACACCATATATTTT. Translation: CASKESPANTIYF.

As to this clone: Since a far larger clone is one base different, this is likely a read error. The chain is built from TRBV25-1 and TRBJ2-2; 11 nucleotides align to TRBD2. With 4 bases clipped from V and 7 bases from J, the junction kept 8 bases outside the gene matches. This CDR3 has 16 amino acids. The germline V gene has CDR1 MGHDK and CDR2 SYGVNS. CDR3 amino acids: CASSGRLAGYVGELFF. The CDR3 coding sequence is TGTGCCAGCAGTGGTCGACTAGCGGGATATGTCGGGGAGCTGTTTTTT.

DNA for the CDR3: TGCGCCAGCAGCCAAGGGGAGGGGGCGGGTCAGCCCCAGCATTTT. Encoded protein: CASSQGEGAGQPQHF. The rearrangement uses TRBV4-1 and TRBJ1-5, with TRBD1 matching 7 bases. V lost 1 base to trimming and J lost 6 bases; unmatched junction nucleotides: 6. This CDR3 contains 15 residues. Per the germline V gene, CDR1 is MGHRA and CDR2 is YSYEKL.

Ten or more counts support this clone. The chain uses TRBV10-3 and TRBJ1-5; no firm D call. V dropped 3 bases and J dropped 0 bases, with 6 bases sitting between them. The germline gives CDR1 ENHRY, CDR2 SYGVKD. The CDR3 is 14 amino acids. The CDR3 DNA is TGTGCCATCAGTGAAAGAAATAGCAATCAGCCCCAGCATTTT. This translates into CAISERNSNQPQHF.

The chain uses TRBV11-3 and TRBJ1-1; the D is unclear. Germline CDR1 SGHNT, CDR2 YENEEA. V lost 2 bases to trimming and J lost 5 bases, with 6 bases between them. This CDR3 comprises 12 residues. The CDR3 nucleotides read TGTGCCAGCAGCTTAAGAGGGACTGAAGCTTTCTTT. Its protein product is CASSLRGTEAFF.

Notes on this clone: This sample also contains other DNA sequences that code for the same CDR3. The rearrangement joins TRBV30 to TRBJ1-5; D gene ambiguous. The CDR3 length is 13 residues. The germline CDR1 and CDR2 sequences are GTSNPN and SVGIG (reference sequence). Trimming pared 0 bases from V and 6 bases from J, leaving 9 bases between. The CDR3 DNA follows: TGTGCCTGGAGTGTACGTGGCGGTCAGCCCCAGCATTTT. It is translated as CAWSVRGGQPQHF.

This sequence joins TRBV5-4 and TRBJ2-1; 8 bases are shared with TRBD2. The CDR3 runs to 17 residues. CDR1 is SGHNT and CDR2 is YYREEE in the germline V gene (reference sequence). J lost 3 bases, V lost 3 bases, and 11 bases had no gene match. CDR3 loop: CASSYQGAGGIYNEQFF. The CDR3 bases are TGTGCCAGCAGCTATCAAGGGGCGGGAGGAATCTACAATGAGCAGTTCTTC.

The rearrangement joins TRBV9 to TRBJ1-1; D is perhaps TRBD1 (5 bases). Trimming removed 4 bases at V and 4 bases at J, with 14 bases between. The CDR3 totals 14 residues. Germline CDR1 is SGDLS and CDR2 is YYNGEE. CDR3 DNA: TGTGCCAGCAGCTCCGGGACCTGGGCCACTGAAGCTTTCTTT. Protein product: CASSSGTWATEAFF.

With respect to this clone: The conserved phenylalanine or tryptophan is not found at the CDR3 terminus, so this likely reflects a read error. The rearrangement links TRBV5-1 to TRBJ1-5; 7 bases agree with TRBD1. The CDR3 runs to 15 residues. Unmatched junction bases numbered 4, after V lost 0 bases and J lost 4 bases. From germline, CDR1 is SGHRS and CDR2 YFSETQ. CDR3 sequence: CASSLGQGENQPQHL. CDR3 nucleotides: TGCGCCAGCAGCTTGGGACAGGGAGAAAATCAGCCCCAGCATCTT.

This chain links TRBV6-6 with TRBJ2-3; no firm D call. V gave up 6 bases and J gave up 3 bases, with 4 bases separating them. The germline CDR1 and CDR2 sequences are MNHNY and SVGAGI (reference sequence). The CDR3 runs to 11 residues. The CDR3: CASRETDTQYF. In nucleotides, the CDR3 is TGTGCCAGCAGAGAAACAGATACGCAGTATTTT.